This TCR beta chain appears in the sequencing data of a study of OX40 agonist ivuxolimab in advanced cancers. Overall study: The dose of intravenous ivuxolimab that patients received every 2 weeks ranged from 0.01 to 10 mg/kg. Study-level points and caveats: In the expanded peripheral T cells, antigen specificity was never determined. The mean number of expanded clones was higher in CD8+ T cells than in CD4+.

This CDR3 spans 16 amino acids. Germline-derived CDR1 and CDR2 are KGHSH and LQKENI. The germline V and J ends were trimmed by 3 bases and 2 bases, with 14 bases remaining between them. On this clone: Its antigen remains unidentified.

The assay was immunoSEQ multiplex PCR, and TCRdb's table has in-frame clones only and misses some. Seen here are approximately 46,000 clones, around 77% observed once, and the top ten hold about 2.4%. The source was CD4+ or CD8+ T cells sorted from blood, collected in a trial of the OX40 agonist ivuxolimab. The sequence was collected from an adult with an advanced solid tumor such as melanoma, head and neck, liver or kidney cancer. The V and J genes are TRBV18 and TRBJ1-5, with D hard to call. CDR3 region: CASSPTSGGGNQPQHF. The CDR3 bases are TGTGCCAGCTCACCTACCAGTGGAGGCGGCAATCAGCCCCAGCATTTT. Full variable domain (remainder filled in from reference TRBV18 and TRBJ1-5): NAGVMQNPRHLVRRRGQEARLRCSPMKGHSHVYWYRQLPEEGLKFMVYLQKENIIDESGMPKERFSAEFPKEGPSILRIQQVVRGDSAAYFCASSPTSGGGNQPQHFGDGTRLSIL.